This TCR beta chain was found in a study of cytomegalovirus exposure and HLA in healthy donors. Both 60 Vbeta primers and 13 Jbeta primers went into the PCR. The protocol was immunoSEQ multiplex PCR, while the TCRdb copy is restricted to in-frame clones and leaves out a portion. The sample comprises about 110,000 clones, roughly 71% of which are singletons, and around 2.6% rests with the top ten. This clone was counted a few times. Its antigen is unknown. Trimming removed 0 bases from V and 3 bases from J, with 11 bases in between. Germline values: CDR1 LGHNA, CDR2 YNFKEQ. The CDR3 runs 16 residues. Whole-study results and caveats: Accurate prediction of most subjects' HLA-A and HLA-B alleles from TCR beta sequences was reported. In a later analysis, a genetic analysis reported fewer productive-TCR N-insertions in an Asian-associated ancestry cluster than the cohort average. Cytomegalovirus status was reportedly diagnosed by the classifier with high sensitivity and specificity.

The sequencing input was PBMCs. The TCR originated in a male donor in good health and CMV-seropositive. J is TRBJ2-2 and V is TRBV4-2; TRBD2 is a possible D gene (7 bases). The CDR3 region has the DNA TGTGCCAGCAGCCAAGAGGGGGGGGGCCACACCGGGGAGCTGTTTTTT. It codes for CASSQEGGGHTGELFF.